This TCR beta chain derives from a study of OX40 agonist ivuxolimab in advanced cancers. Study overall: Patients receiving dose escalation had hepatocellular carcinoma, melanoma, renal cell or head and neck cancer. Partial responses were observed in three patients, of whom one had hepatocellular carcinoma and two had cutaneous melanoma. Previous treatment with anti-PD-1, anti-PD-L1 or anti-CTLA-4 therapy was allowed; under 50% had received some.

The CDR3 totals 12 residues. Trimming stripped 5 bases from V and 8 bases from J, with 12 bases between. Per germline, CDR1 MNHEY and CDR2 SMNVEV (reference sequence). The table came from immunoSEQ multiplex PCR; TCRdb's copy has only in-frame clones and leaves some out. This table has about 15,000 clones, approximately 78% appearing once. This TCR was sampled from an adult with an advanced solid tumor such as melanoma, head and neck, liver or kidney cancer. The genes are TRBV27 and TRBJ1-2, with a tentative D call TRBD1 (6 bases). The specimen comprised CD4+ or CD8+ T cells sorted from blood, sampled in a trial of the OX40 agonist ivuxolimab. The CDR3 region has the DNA TGTGCCAGCAGTCAACAGGGCTACGGCTACACCTTC. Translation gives CASSQQGYGYTF.